This TCR beta chain comes out of a study of Ad26.COV2.S vaccination and SARS-CoV-2 variants listed by TCRdb under 2021. A note on the overall study: Vaccine-arm donors came from COV1001, a multicentre, randomized, double-blind, placebo-controlled phase I-IIa trial of Ad26.COV2.S in healthy adults. Ad26.COV2.S was administered intramuscularly at 5 x 10^10 or 1 x 10^11 viral particles, either as a single shot or as two shots given 56 days apart. Sequencing of the TCRbeta repertoire served to evaluate the specificity and breadth of SARS-CoV-2-reactive T cell receptors following Ad26.COV2.S vaccination. The TCR-sequenced set comprised around 30 samples: roughly 19 Ad26.COV2.S vaccine recipients, 5 placebo recipients and 8 SARS-CoV-2 convalescent individuals. Trial participants were randomized into five groups of five: low-dose or high-dose Ad26.COV2.S given once or twice, or placebo on both occasions. Investigators did not know the trial group allocation while performing experiments and assessing outcomes. The research as a whole found: Non-spike TCR breadth was comparable between vaccine and placebo recipients, consistent with the vaccine containing only spike. After vaccination, spike-specific CD8+ and CD4+ T cell responses were reported to show substantial breadth. According to the authors, total T cell responses may have been underestimated by the TCR breadth and depth analyses. The study lacked the statistical power to compare responses across vaccine doses or regimens. Compared with placebo recipients, Ad26.COV2.S recipients showed higher spike-specific TCR breadth (P = 0.0014).

The germline V gene encodes CDR1 KGHDR and CDR2 SFDVKD. V is clipped by 5 bases and J by 0 bases, and the sequence between their germline boundaries is 18 bases long. There are 17 amino acids in the CDR3, from cysteine to phenylalanine inclusive. Only the CDR3 region is kept as DNA, spanning 51 bases read in frame from base 1. The immunoSEQ Assay was used to sequence TCRbeta CDR3 regions. After extraction, genomic DNA underwent amplification by bias-controlled multiplex PCR, followed by high-throughput sequencing. In the authors' own workflow: To quantify the absolute abundance of every unique TCRbeta CDR3 region, sequences were collapsed and filtered. T cell fraction was estimated by normalization of TCRbeta template counts to usable DNA, with usable DNA being measured through amplification of reference genes present in all nucleated cells. Repertoire TCRs were annotated as SARS-CoV-2-specific by exact matching of V gene, CDR3 amino acid sequence and J gene to a known reactive TCR set. The reference SARS-CoV-2 TCR set came from MIRA and was filtered for enrichment in COVID-19-positive ImmuneCODE repertoires, removing public or cross-reactive TCRs. Based on the MIRA antigens, annotated TCRs were further analysed at the level of specific ORF or position within ORF. Depth was the summed frequency of annotated unique rearrangements, while breadth was defined as annotated unique rearrangements over total unique productive rearrangements. Two-sided Wilcoxon rank-sum tests were applied when comparing TCR breadth between groups. This immuneACCESS table, as held by TCRdb, lists in-frame sequences with V and J called but not all clones. Of the missing ones, under half trace to an unresolved V gene in checked studies; the others have no known cause. V and J calls and clone size follow that table, whereas D and trimming were derived from the DNA. The sample profile shows roughly 500,000 clones; around 88% of them were found once. Of the sample, around 13% is held by the ten largest clones.

The treatment or condition label, read with the paper, signifies: 15 to 20 received Ad26.COV2.S at low or high dose, single or two shots; roughly five received placebo; per-sample allocation not given. For vaccine and placebo recipients, the sequenced repertoires came from samples collected on day 63 after the first injection. Between 29 July and 7 August 2020, Cohort 1b enrolled 25 adults aged 18-55 years at one site in Boston, USA. Ad26.COV2.S was a replication-incompetent adenovirus type 26 vector that expressed a prefusion-stabilized SARS-CoV-2 spike protein derived from the original Wuhan strain. Only one count was recorded for this clone. There is no known antigen for this receptor. Base qualities are missing; no much larger clone stands one base away.

This clonotype originated in a person aged 18-60 years who received the Ad26.COV2.S COVID-19 vaccine or a placebo. The starting material was peripheral blood, obtained in a trial of Ad26.COV2.S vaccine versus placebo. The sequence links TRBV24-1 to TRBJ1-1; TRBD1 is a weak D gene call, 6 bases matching. The nucleotide sequence is given as TGTGCCACCAGTGCCCCAGAGACAGGAGAAATGAACACTGAAGCTTTCTTT. This codes for CATSAPETGEMNTEAFF.